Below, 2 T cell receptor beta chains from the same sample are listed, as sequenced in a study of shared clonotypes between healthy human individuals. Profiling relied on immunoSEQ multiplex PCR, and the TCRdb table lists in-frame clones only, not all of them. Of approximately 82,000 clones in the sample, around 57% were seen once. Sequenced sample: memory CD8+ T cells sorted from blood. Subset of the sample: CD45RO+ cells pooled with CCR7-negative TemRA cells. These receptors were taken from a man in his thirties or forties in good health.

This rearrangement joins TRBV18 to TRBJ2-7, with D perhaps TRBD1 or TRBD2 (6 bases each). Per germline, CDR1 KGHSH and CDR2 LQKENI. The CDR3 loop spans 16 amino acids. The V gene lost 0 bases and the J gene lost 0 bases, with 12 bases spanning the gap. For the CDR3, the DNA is TGTGCCAGCTCACCACCGAGGGGGGTAAGCTCCTACGAGCAGTACTTC. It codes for CASSPPRGVSSYEQYF.

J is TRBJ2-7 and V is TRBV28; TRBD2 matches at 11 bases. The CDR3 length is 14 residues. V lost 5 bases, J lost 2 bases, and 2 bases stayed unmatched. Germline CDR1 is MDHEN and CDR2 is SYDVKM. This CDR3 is CASSPGLAAYEQYF. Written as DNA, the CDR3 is TGTGCCAGCAGTCCGGGACTAGCGGCCTACGAGCAGTACTTC.